What follows are 20 T cell receptor beta chains derived from one specimen sequenced in a study of early T cells in non-severe SARS-CoV-2 infection. MiXCR was run by TCRdb on the 5' RACE reads, yielding one entry per CDR3 protein. The profile shows 68,000 or so distinct CDR3 sequences, over 10% of them singletons. The sample comprised whole blood. These receptors all stem from an adult who was a healthcare worker with PCR-confirmed SARS-CoV-2 infection or an uninfected control (not recorded which).

This clonotype came up many times. V usage is TRBV7-8 and J usage is TRBJ2-5; weak D call: TRBD2 (7 bases). CDR3 length: 15 amino acids. V was shortened by 7 bases and J by 4 bases, with 19 bases between the two germline ends. The germline CDR1 and CDR2 sequences are SGHVS and FQNEAQ. The CDR3 sequence: CASIETRGARETQYF. In nucleotides, the CDR3 is TGTGCCAGCATCGAAACCCGGGGGGCTAGAGAGACCCAGTACTTC.

This clonotype has ten or more counts. This chain uses TRBV7-9 with TRBJ2-3, with 7 bases matching TRBD1. The germline V gene has CDR1 SEHNR and CDR2 FQNEAQ (reference sequence). V dropped 6 bases and J dropped 4; count of bases not matched to a gene: 4. The CDR3 length is 13 residues. The CDR3 spells CASSPTGADTQYF. CDR3 DNA: TGTGCCAGCAGTCCTACAGGGGCAGATACGCAGTATTTT.

The table lists this clonotype with many counts. This chain connects TRBV18 to TRBJ1-1; D remains ambiguous. CDR1 is KGHSH and CDR2 is LQKENI in the germline V gene. The ends were cut back, 3 bases at V and 1 base at J, with 9 bases in the middle. The CDR3 contains 14 residues. The CDR3 DNA sequence: TGTGCCAGCTCACCGCTCTTCTCGAACACTGAAGCTTTCTTT. As protein: CASSPLFSNTEAFF.

The rearrangement joins TRBV4-2 to TRBJ1-3; 7 nucleotides line up with TRBD1. V shed 0 bases, J shed 0 bases, and the junction held 2 bases outside the gene matches. CDR3 length: 16 amino acids. Germline V gene lookup returns CDR1 LGHNA and CDR2 YNFKEQ. Here the CDR3 reads CASSQDGDSSGNTIYF. The CDR3 nucleotides are TGTGCCAGCAGCCAAGATGGGGACAGCTCTGGAAACACCATATATTTT.

The table lists this clonotype with many counts. The chain couples TRBV9 to TRBJ2-3; D is ambiguous. Per germline, CDR1 SGDLS and CDR2 YYNGEE. V gave up 0 bases and J gave up 4 bases, with 3 bases separating them. CDR3 length equals 12 residues. CDR3 loop: CASSVGADTQYF. The DNA of the CDR3 is TGTGCCAGCAGCGTAGGGGCAGATACGCAGTATTTT.

This clonotype has only a few counts. This chain connects TRBV5-1 to TRBJ1-2; D perhaps matches TRBD1 (6 bases). Looked up from germline, CDR1 is SGHRS and CDR2 is YFSETQ. V shed 0 bases and J shed 4 bases, with 7 bases lying between them. The CDR3 has 13 residues. The CDR3 spells CASSLEDSYGYTF. DNA of the CDR3: TGCGCCAGCAGCTTGGAGGACAGCTATGGCTACACCTTC.

For the CDR3, the DNA is TGTGCCAGCAGAGAACCCGGGACTAGCGGGGAAGAGACCCAGTACTTC. Its protein product is CASREPGTSGEETQYF. The chain couples TRBV28 to TRBJ2-5; the match to TRBD2 covers 13 bases. The V gene's germline CDR1 is MDHEN and CDR2 SYDVKM. The CDR3 consists of 16 residues. Losses at the gene ends were 6 bases for V and 3 bases for J; bases not matched to a gene: 7.

In its sample, this clonotype was seen many times. The rearrangement joins TRBV6-5 to TRBJ2-1, with 11 nucleotides matching TRBD2. Germline V gene sequence: CDR1 MNHEY, CDR2 SVGAGI. V dropped 6 bases and J dropped 4; count of bases not matched to a gene: 5. CDR3 length: 15 amino acids. CDR3: CASRGTSGGYNEQFF. The CDR3 bases are TGTGCCAGCAGGGGAACTAGCGGGGGTTACAATGAGCAGTTCTTC.

This clonotype was seen repeatedly, ten times or more. The gene calls are TRBV20-1 and TRBJ1-2, with no clear D. V lost 6 bases and J 6 bases, leaving 17 bases between the germline ends. Germline V gene sequence: CDR1 DFQATT, CDR2 SNEGSKA (reference sequence). The CDR3 runs 13 residues. In DNA form, the CDR3 reads TGCAGTGCCCTAGCTAGGGCGGGAAATGGCTACACCTTC. Translation: CSALARAGNGYTF.

This rearrangement joins TRBV9 to TRBJ1-1; D is unclear. Trimming removed 0 bases at V and 1 base at J, with 13 bases between. Per germline, CDR1 SGDLS and CDR2 YYNGEE. The CDR3 spans 16 residues. In DNA, the CDR3 is TGTGCCAGCAGCGTAGGACCTTTTTGGCCGAACACTGAAGCTTTCTTT. It specifies CASSVGPFWPNTEAFF.

This chain's CDR3 is CSARAGAAYQPQHF. The CDR3 DNA reads TGCAGTGCTAGAGCAGGGGCTGCCTATCAGCCCCAGCATTTT. The genes are TRBV20-1 and TRBJ1-5; D is perhaps TRBD1 (6 bases). Trimming removed 1 base at V and 5 bases at J, with 12 bases between. CDR3 length: 14 residues. Looked up from germline, CDR1 is DFQATT and CDR2 is SNEGSKA (reference sequence).

This clonotype has at least ten counts. This chain connects TRBV6-4 to TRBJ2-3; 7 bases map to TRBD2. The CDR3 covers 14 residues. Germline V gene sequence: CDR1 MRHNA, CDR2 SNTAGT. The ends lost 4 bases at V and 2 bases at J; junction bases unmatched: 3. In DNA form, the CDR3 reads TGTGCCAGCAGTGGAGGACTAGACACAGATACGCAGTATTTT. The encoded protein is CASSGGLDTDTQYF.

For the CDR3, the DNA is TGTGCCAGCAGCCTCGGAAGATCGGCCTCTGGGGCCAACGTCCTGACTTTC. It codes for CASSLGRSASGANVLTF. The chain joins TRBV3-2 to TRBJ2-6. TRBV3-2 is a documented pseudogene. CDR3 length: 17 amino acids.

This CDR3 reads CASSADRSGNTIYF. Written as DNA, the CDR3 is TGTGCCAGCAGTGCCGACAGGTCTGGAAACACCATATATTTT. The chain carries TRBV2 and TRBJ1-3; tentative D call: TRBD1 (6 bases). The CDR3 consists of 14 residues. Germline V CDR1 and CDR2: SNHLY, FYNNEI. The germline V and J ends were trimmed by 4 bases and 1 base, with 8 bases remaining between them.

V and J are TRBV3-1 and TRBJ1-1; TRBD1 is a possible D gene (5 bases). CDR3 length equals 14 residues. Germline loops: CDR1 LGHDT, CDR2 YNNKEL (reference sequence). Trimming took 4 bases from V and 4 from J, leaving 13 bases between them. CDR3 nucleotides: TGTGCCAGCAGCCGCCCCGACGGGGGCACTGAAGCTTTCTTT. Encoded protein: CASSRPDGGTEAFF.

The sample holds many counts of this clonotype. The rearrangement uses TRBV7-8 and TRBJ1-6; D ambiguous. V was shortened by 5 bases and J by 8 bases, with 10 bases between the two germline ends. Germline V gene data show CDR1 as SGHVS and CDR2 as FQNEAQ. The CDR3 loop spans 13 amino acids. The CDR3 sequence: CASSLYTDSPLHF. Written as DNA, the CDR3 is TGTGCCAGCAGCCTATACACCGATTCACCCCTCCACTTT.

This clonotype was found many times. The gene calls are TRBV9 and TRBJ1-5, with 9 bases identical to TRBD1. From germline, CDR1 is SGDLS and CDR2 YYNGEE. The CDR3 is 15 residues long. V lost 2 bases, J lost 3 bases, and 3 bases stayed unmatched. The CDR3 loop reads CASSVGQGFNQPQHF. The CDR3 nucleotides are TGTGCCAGCAGCGTGGGACAGGGATTCAATCAGCCCCAGCATTTT. The variable domain in full, completed from reference TRBV9 and TRBJ1-5, reads DSGVTQTPKHLITATGQRVTLRCSPRSGDLSVYWYQQSLDQGLQFLIQYYNGEERAKGNILERFSAQQFPDLHSELNLSSLELGDSALYFCASSVGQGFNQPQHFGDGTRLSIL.

This clonotype was recorded many times. The V call is TRBV6-5, the J call TRBJ2-2; 8 bases map to TRBD1. Trimming cost V 6 bases and J 1 base; bases outside gene matches: 4. This CDR3 has 15 amino acids. Per the germline V gene, CDR1 is MNHEY and CDR2 is SVGAGI. The DNA for the CDR3 is TGTGCCAGCAGCGGACAGGGTTTGAACACCGGGGAGCTGTTTTTT. Amino acid sequence: CASSGQGLNTGELFF.

This clonotype was seen many times. The chain is built from TRBV11-2 and TRBJ2-5; 9 positions match TRBD2. In germline, CDR1 is SGHAT, CDR2 FQNNGV. The CDR3 totals 16 residues. V trimming: 3 bases; J trimming: 2 bases; junction bases outside the gene matches: 7. The CDR3 is CASSFLAGPPQETQYF. The CDR3 DNA reads as TGTGCCAGCAGCTTCCTAGCGGGGCCGCCTCAAGAGACCCAGTACTTC.

This clonotype has at least ten counts. The rearrangement joins TRBV12-3 or TRBV12-4 to TRBJ1-4, with D maybe TRBD1 (5 bases). The CDR3 runs to 17 residues. With 6 bases removed from V and 3 bases from J, the gap between germline ends came to 20 bases. The CDR3 bases are TGTGCCAGCAGCCCTCTTTTCCGAGGGGATGCTAATGAAAAACTGTTTTTT. The encoded protein is CASSPLFRGDANEKLFF.